The 8 T cell receptor beta chains reported below all come from one sample, sequenced in a study of OX40 agonist ivuxolimab in advanced cancers. Clones were sequenced by immunoSEQ multiplex PCR, and TCRdb holds only the in-frame ones, with some missing. The table records some 30,000 clones, around 90% of them present only once. The sample was CD4+ or CD8+ T cells sorted from blood, taken in a trial of the OX40 agonist ivuxolimab. All receptors derive from an adult with an advanced solid tumor such as melanoma, head and neck, liver or kidney cancer.

The chain recombines TRBV7-2 with TRBJ2-7, with D maybe TRBD1 (5 bases). Germline CDR1 SGHTA, CDR2 FQGNSA. The length of the CDR3 is 16 residues. The V and J ends lost 4 bases and 0 bases respectively, with 16 bases between them. CDR3 DNA: TGTGCCAGCAGCTCAGCTCATGGGGCGAGCTCCTACGAGCAGTACTTC. Encoded protein: CASSSAHGASSYEQYF.

V and J are TRBV11-3 and TRBJ1-2, with 11 bases aligning to TRBD1. The CDR3 totals 14 residues. Losses at the gene ends were 2 bases for V and 8 bases for J; bases not matched to a gene: 4. Germline V gene data show CDR1 as SGHNT and CDR2 as YENEEA. In DNA form, the CDR3 reads TGTGCCAGCAGCTTAAAGGACAGGGGGCTCGGCTACACCTTC. The encoded protein is CASSLKDRGLGYTF.

The chain couples TRBV5-1 to TRBJ1-1; 7 nucleotides line up with TRBD1. Losses at the gene ends were 3 bases for V and 3 bases for J; bases not matched to a gene: 8. CDR1 is SGHRS and CDR2 is YFSETQ in the germline V gene. This CDR3 contains 15 residues. This CDR3 reads CASSYRTGRDTEAFF. The CDR3 DNA reads TGCGCCAGCAGCTACCGGACAGGCCGTGACACTGAAGCTTTCTTT.

V is TRBV9 and J is TRBJ2-1; 12 bases map to TRBD2. With 3 bases clipped from V and 6 bases from J, the junction kept 7 bases outside the gene matches. The CDR3 has 16 residues. CDR1 SGDLS and CDR2 YYNGEE come from the germline V gene. CDR3 amino acids: CASSDSLAGGSNEQFF. The DNA of the CDR3 is TGTGCCAGCAGCGATTCCCTAGCGGGAGGGTCCAATGAGCAGTTCTTC.

This sequence joins TRBV19 and TRBJ2-1; 7 positions match TRBD1. The germline CDR1 and CDR2 sequences are LNHDA and SQIVND (reference sequence). CDR3 length: 13 amino acids. The junction had 1 base not matched to a gene; V was cut back by 1 base and J by 7 bases. CDR3 nucleotide sequence: TGTGCCAGTAGTATAGTCAGGGGGAATGAGCAGTTCTTC. It codes for CASSIVRGNEQFF. The whole variable domain, filled in from reference TRBV19 and TRBJ2-1, reads DGGITQSPKYLFRKEGQNVTLSCEQNLNHDAMYWYRQDPGQGLRLIYYSQIVNDFQKGDIAEGYSVSREKKESFPLTVTSAQKNPTAFYLCASSIVRGNEQFFGPGTRLTVL.

The chain employs TRBV4-1 and TRBJ1-2, with D maybe TRBD1 (6 bases). Germline CDR1 is MGHRA and CDR2 is YSYEKL. The CDR3 is 18 amino acids. V shed 3 bases and J shed 3 bases, with 23 bases lying between them. The chain's CDR3 is CASSQDAGLGGTYYGYTF. The CDR3 bases are TGCGCCAGCAGCCAGGACGCCGGGCTAGGGGGAACCTACTATGGCTACACCTTC.

The genes are TRBV14 and TRBJ2-7, with 9 bases fitting TRBD2. The CDR3 is 16 amino acids. The junction had 7 bases not matched to a gene; V was cut back by 0 bases and J by 4 bases. Germline loops: CDR1 SGHDN, CDR2 FVKESK. The CDR3 reads CASSQDGASGGYEQYF. CDR3 DNA: TGTGCCAGCAGCCAAGATGGGGCGAGCGGGGGGTACGAGCAGTACTTC. The full variable domain, with the rest looked up from reference TRBV14 and TRBJ2-7, is EAGVTQFPSHSVIEKGQTVTLRCDPISGHDNLYWYRRVMGKEIKFLLHFVKESKQDESGMPNNRFLAERTGGTYSTLKVQPAELEDSGVYFCASSQDGASGGYEQYFGPGTRLTVT.

The chain joins TRBV6-6 to TRBJ2-7, with D tentatively TRBD2 (5 bases). Trimming cost V 2 bases and J 4 bases, with 9 bases left between them. Per the germline V gene, CDR1 is MNHNY and CDR2 is SVGAGI (reference sequence). There are 13 residues in the CDR3. DNA of the CDR3: TGTGCCAGCAGTTACAAAGAGGGTTACGAGCAGTACTTC. This translates into CASSYKEGYEQYF.